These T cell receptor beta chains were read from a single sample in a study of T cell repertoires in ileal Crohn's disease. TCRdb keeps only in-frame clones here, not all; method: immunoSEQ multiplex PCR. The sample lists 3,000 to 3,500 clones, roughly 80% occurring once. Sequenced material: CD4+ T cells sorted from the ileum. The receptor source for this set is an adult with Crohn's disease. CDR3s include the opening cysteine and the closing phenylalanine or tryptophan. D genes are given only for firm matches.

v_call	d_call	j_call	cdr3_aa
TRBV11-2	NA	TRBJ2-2	CASSRLYTGELFF
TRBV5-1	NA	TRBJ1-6	CASRTGFSIVEPLHF
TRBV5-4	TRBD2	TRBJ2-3	CASSLAGTSGGRTDTQYF
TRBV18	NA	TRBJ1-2	CASSPDKNYGYTF
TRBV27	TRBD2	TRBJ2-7	CASGRAGIPYEQYF
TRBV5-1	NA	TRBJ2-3	CASSLGQAGTDTQYF
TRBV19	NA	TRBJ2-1	CASSPLRGAYNEQFF
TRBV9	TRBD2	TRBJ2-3	CASSPGVSGGRRDTQYF
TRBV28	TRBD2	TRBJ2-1	CASSPSTWAGGQNNEQFF
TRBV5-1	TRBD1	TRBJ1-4	CASSPTTGTGSEKLFF
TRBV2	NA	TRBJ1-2	CASSDGSRTPYGYTF
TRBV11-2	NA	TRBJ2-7	CASSFMGQVHEQYF
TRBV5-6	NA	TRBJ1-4	CASSSEKDIKLEKLFF
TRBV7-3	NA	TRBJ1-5	CASSEDYNQPQHF
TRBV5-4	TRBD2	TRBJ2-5	CASSLGSGGAIETQYF
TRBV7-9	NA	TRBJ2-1	CASSLANPGNEQFF
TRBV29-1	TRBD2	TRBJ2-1	CSVEIGTKNEQFF
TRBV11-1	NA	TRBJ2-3	CASNRLEGTQYF
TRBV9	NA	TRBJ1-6	CASSARDNSPLHF
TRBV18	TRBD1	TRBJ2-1	CASSRNRGHSDEQFF
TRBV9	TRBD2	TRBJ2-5	CASSRGLGEETQYF
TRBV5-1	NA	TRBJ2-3	CASSFNSYTDTQYF
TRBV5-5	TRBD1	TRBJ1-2	CASSPGTGVYGYTF
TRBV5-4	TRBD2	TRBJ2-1	CASSQTSGAYNEQFF
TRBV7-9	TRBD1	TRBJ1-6	CASSPQGAGDSPLHF
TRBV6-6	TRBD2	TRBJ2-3	CASSLGTRGTDTQYF
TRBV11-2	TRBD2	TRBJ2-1	CASSGFKTSGGAAYNEQFF
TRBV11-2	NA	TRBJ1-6	CASSSDSYNSPLHF
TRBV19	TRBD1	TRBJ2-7	CASSIDRGRSYEQYF
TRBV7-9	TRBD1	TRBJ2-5	CAGTGGQGLLGTQYF
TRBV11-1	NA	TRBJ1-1	CASSFGRGTEAFF
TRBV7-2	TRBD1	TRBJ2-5	CASSHRDRNQETQYF
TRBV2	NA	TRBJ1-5	CASRGGPGNYQPQHF
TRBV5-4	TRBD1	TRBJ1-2	CASSQEDRDVAGYTF
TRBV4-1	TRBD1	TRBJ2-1	CASSQDGTGGKSREQFF
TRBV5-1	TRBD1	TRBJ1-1	CASRMITGTGDTEAFF
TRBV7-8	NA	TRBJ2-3	CASSSEGGSTDTQYF
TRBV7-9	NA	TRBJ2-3	CASSRLEDTDTQYF
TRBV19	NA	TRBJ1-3	CASSMGRGNTIYF
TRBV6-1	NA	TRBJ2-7	CASSEGHPREQYF
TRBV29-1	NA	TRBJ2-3	CSDREGGTDTQYF
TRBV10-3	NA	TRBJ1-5	CAIRGGTGDHQPQHF
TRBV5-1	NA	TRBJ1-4	CASRTDSTNEKLFF
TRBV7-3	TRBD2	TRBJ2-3	CASSRTSGEQDTQYF
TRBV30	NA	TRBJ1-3	CAWSVAFSGNTIYF
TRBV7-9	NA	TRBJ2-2	CASSPADKVLTGELFF
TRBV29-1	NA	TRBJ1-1	CSGGLKNTEAFF
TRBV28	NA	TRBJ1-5	CASTPGQVGQPQHF
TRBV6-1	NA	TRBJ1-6	CASSEVNTSGSPLHF
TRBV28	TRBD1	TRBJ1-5	CASSLIWTGGNQPQHF